This T cell receptor (beta chain) emerged from a study of shared clonotypes between healthy human individuals (dated by TCRdb to about 2020). Describing the broader study: Two women and a few men aged 18 to 49 years were included in the cohort. For each donor, CD4 naive and CD4 memory were each run on three plates, CD8 naive on two plates, and CD8 memory on one plate. To estimate repertoire size and how much clonotypes are shared between individuals, the study performed deep sequencing of blood TCR repertoires from about five healthy adults. Libraries were prepared and TCR repertoires were sequenced by different laboratories using diverse techniques, in order to increase sequencing depth and limit assay-specific biases. Each donor's leukapheresis produced roughly between roughly 0.85 and 10 billion PBMCs.

TCR CDR3 regions were amplified from genomic DNA by multiplex PCR using the deep immunoSEQ assay. Extracted genomic DNA from each cell subset was spread evenly across all wells of several immunoSEQ 96-well plates, with each plate serving as a replicate. Each replicate PCR for sorted subsets received approximately 220 ng genomic DNA, equal to about 29,000 T cell genomes. Purified libraries were measured with a Qubit 3.0 fluorometer, size-checked on a Bioanalyzer 2100, and measured again with the KAPA Library Quantification kit. Every immunoSEQ 96-well plate was sequenced on a separate single-read 150-cycle Illumina NextSeq 550 flow cell. The paper's processing steps were these. The immunoSEQ output contained only junctional sequences without quality scores, so filtering could not match that applied to full-length reads. To assign V/J genes and CDR3, sequences were annotated against IMGT germline references using PyIR, a Python wrapper for IgBLAST v1.9. Reads with weak V/J assignments (E-value above 1e-6), missing CDR3, stop codons, out-of-frame junctions, or ambiguous translated residues were removed. V3J clonotypes were defined as sequences sharing an identical inferred V gene, J gene, and CDR3 amino acid sequence. Percentage overlap between repertoires was computed as shared unique clonotypes divided by the size of the smaller repertoire. Three approaches were used to assess repertoire richness: RTK rarefaction, the Chao1 estimator, and Recon v2.1 estimates of unobserved clonotypes. Generation probabilities for all TCRbeta clonotypes obtained by the gDNA method from four donors were computed using OLGA. TCRdb retrieved this table from immuneACCESS and kept in-frame rearrangements only. Not all clones are present; in checked studies, unresolved V genes account for under half, and no reason is known for the remainder. V and J calls and clone size are those listed in that table; D and trimming were worked out from the DNA. This sample has around 2,000,000 clones in its table, and just under 95% of those were observed once. The ten largest clonotypes hold about 1.1% of the sample.

On this clone: This clone's antigen is unknown. The record has no base qualities; no much larger clone is one base away.

For the CD8 naive samples, CD45RO-negative cells were positively selected for CCR7, yielding a CD45RA+CCR7+ population from which TemRA cells were excluded. Donors were healthy HIV-negative adults with no recently reported acute infections or vaccinations. All donors were Caucasian adults living in Nashville, Tennessee, USA. Blood was collected by leukapheresis, and PBMCs were isolated by Ficoll-Histopaque density gradient centrifugation and then cryopreserved in liquid nitrogen vapor phase. Analytical flow cytometry was used to check the purity and quantity of every magnetically sorted T cell population. Each sorted fraction had its genomic DNA isolated and then quantified by UV absorbance on a Nanodrop 2000c. At the junction V is shortened by 0 bases and J by 4 bases, with 11 bases in between. In the germline V gene, CDR1 corresponds to SGHRS and CDR2 to YFSETQ. The CDR3 has 14 amino acids, counting the end cysteine and phenylalanine. The kept DNA is CDR3 alone, 42 bases in frame from the first base.

Findings and caveats that apply to the study as a whole: Sampling was limited to blood, and TCR repertoires in tissue likely differ from TCR repertoires in blood. Even with the large sequencing depth, rarefaction of the sorted-subset datasets indicated that sequencing was incomplete. Higher generation probabilities were observed for clonotypes shared by all four sorted-subset donors than for non-shared clonotypes. Sharing across a few donors was observed for approximately 5% of naive CD4, under 4% of naive CD8, 2.3% of memory CD4, and about 0.4% of memory CD8 clonotypes. Naive subsets generally had larger estimated clonotype richness than memory subsets did. Pairwise subsampling indicated that sequencing depth was expected to affect the degree of clonotype sharing among donors. The genetic and exposure-history diversity represented was limited by the small number of donors.

Rearrangement joined TRBV5-1 to TRBJ2-7, and TRBD1 may be the D gene, going by 5 matching bases. The sample consisted of naive CD8+ T cells sorted from blood. Read against the paper, the sample's cell subset or site label means: CD45RA+CCR7+. The clonotype comes from a man younger than 30 in good health. The DNA sequence is TGCGCCAGCAGCTTGGATCAGGGCCAATACGAGCAGTACTTC. Translated, this is CASSLDQGQYEQYF.